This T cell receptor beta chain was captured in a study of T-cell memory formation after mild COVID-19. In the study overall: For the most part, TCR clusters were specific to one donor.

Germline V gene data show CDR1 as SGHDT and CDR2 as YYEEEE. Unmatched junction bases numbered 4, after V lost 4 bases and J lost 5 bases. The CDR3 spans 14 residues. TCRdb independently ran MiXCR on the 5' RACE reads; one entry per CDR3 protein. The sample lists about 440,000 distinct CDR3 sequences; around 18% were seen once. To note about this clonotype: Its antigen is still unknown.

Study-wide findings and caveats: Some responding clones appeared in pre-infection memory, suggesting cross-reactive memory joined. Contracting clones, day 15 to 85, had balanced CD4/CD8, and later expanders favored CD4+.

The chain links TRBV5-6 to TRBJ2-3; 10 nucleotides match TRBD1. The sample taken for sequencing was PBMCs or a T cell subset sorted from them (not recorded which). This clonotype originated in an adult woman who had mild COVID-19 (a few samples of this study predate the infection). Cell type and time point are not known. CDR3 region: CASSTGTGVDTQYF. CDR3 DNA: TGTGCCAGCAGCACCGGGACAGGGGTAGATACGCAGTATTTT.